A single sample is the source of the 7 T cell receptor beta chains below, sequenced in a study of CD8 T cells in ankylosing spondylitis (dated by TCRdb to 2017 to 2019). The investigation overall reported the following: A TCR beta motif made up of several highly homologous amino acid variants appeared to be characteristic of blood from ankylosing spondylitis patients.

No antigens are known for them. Libraries were prepared through 5' RACE. The sequencer was an Illumina HiSeq 2500. TCRdb reprocessed the public reads (quality trimming at Q25 with fastp, clone calling with MiXCR) and kept in-frame beta chains. Identical CDR3 proteins give one entry, which carries the most common genes and DNA. A total of around 220,000 distinct CDR3 sequences appear in this sample, around 16% of them only once. Roughly 42% of the sample is taken by the ten largest. Sequencing input: blood, either unsorted or a sorted T cell fraction (not recorded which). The source of these receptors is a male donor with ankylosing spondylitis.

The table lists this clonotype with many counts. The J gene is TRBJ2-7, the V gene TRBV4-2, with TRBD2 matching over 7 bases. Germline values: CDR1 LGHNA, CDR2 YNFKEQ. The trim removed 4 bases at V and 5 bases at J, leaving 8 bases unmatched. This CDR3 is 14 amino acids long. CDR3 sequence: CASSPSGINDEQYF. For the CDR3, the DNA is TGTGCCAGCAGCCCAAGCGGGATCAACGACGAGCAGTACTTC.

The sample holds a few counts of this clonotype. J is TRBJ2-1 and V is TRBV13, with D possibly being TRBD2 (6 bases). Germline V gene lookup returns CDR1 PRHDT and CDR2 FYEKMQ (reference sequence). Trimming cost V 5 bases and J 9 bases, with 17 bases left between them. CDR3 length: 14 amino acids. The DNA for the CDR3 is TGTGCCAGCAGCCCGACTAAGGAGGGAGGTGAGCAGTTCTTC. It specifies CASSPTKEGGEQFF.

The chain is built from TRBV2 and TRBJ1-1; D uncertain. The CDR3 has 14 residues. Germline-derived CDR1 and CDR2 are SNHLY and FYNNEI. V was clipped by 4 bases and J by 3 bases, with 12 bases between them. Here the CDR3 DNA reads TGTGCCAGCAGTGTGGGCTCAATGGACACTGAAGCTTTCTTT. Translated: CASSVGSMDTEAFF.

This chain connects TRBV28 to TRBJ2-7, with 10 positions matching TRBD2. The germline gives CDR1 MDHEN, CDR2 SYDVKM. V lost 6 bases, J lost 0 bases, and 5 bases stayed unmatched. The CDR3 runs 15 residues. CDR3 coding DNA: TGTGCCAGCAGAACCGGGACTAGCGACTCCTACGAGCAGTACTTC. Translating gives CASRTGTSDSYEQYF.

This clonotype was counted many times. J is TRBJ2-1 and V is TRBV7-9; D may correspond to TRBD1 or TRBD2 (5 bases each). Germline CDR1 SEHNR, CDR2 FQNEAQ (reference sequence). The CDR3 runs 12 residues. Deletions cut 1 base from V and 10 bases from J, with 8 bases between. In nucleotides, the CDR3 is TGTGCCAGCAGCTTAGTGGGGGAGGAGCAGTTCTTC. Residues: CASSLVGEEQFF.

The chain joins TRBV5-1 to TRBJ1-1; D is possibly TRBD1 (5 bases). Germline CDR1 is SGHRS and CDR2 is YFSETQ. Trimming took off 0 bases at V and 8 bases at J, with 20 bases between the two ends. The CDR3 is made up of 16 amino acids. Written as DNA, the CDR3 is TGCGCCAGCAGCTTGGAATTCTCGGCAGGGCGATTAGAAGCTTTCTTT. The encoded protein is CASSLEFSAGRLEAFF.

This clonotype was observed a handful of times. J is TRBJ2-2 and V is TRBV12-3 or TRBV12-4; perhaps TRBD2 as D (6 bases). The CDR3 is 15 amino acids. The germline V and J ends were trimmed by 5 bases and 1 base, with 11 bases remaining between them. The CDR3 DNA reads as TGTGCCAGCAGTACACGGGGAGGGAACACCGGGGAGCTGTTTTTT. This gives the protein CASSTRGGNTGELFF.